The 20 T cell receptor beta chains presented below share a single source sample, sequenced in a study of T-cell reconstitution after alpha-beta-depleted transplantation in children. Researchers prepared the TCRbeta library using unique molecular identifiers, the study reports. Each CDR3 protein is one row after TCRdb ran MiXCR on the PCR reads. The sample carries about 610,000 distinct CDR3 sequences, about 10% recorded once. The material was PBMCs from the stem cell graft donor, obtained from the stem cell graft. The receptors here all came from a human donor who donated a stem cell graft to a child with acute myeloid leukemia.

Points on this clonotype: At one end the junction does not follow the germline gene, possibly because of a read error. The chain carries TRBV20-1 and TRBJ1-1, with 10 bases identical to TRBD1. Germline CDR1 reads DFQATT; CDR2 reads SNEGSKA (reference sequence). The CDR3 covers 15 residues. CDR3 sequence reads: CSAGDRGRSNTEAFF. DNA for the CDR3: TGCAGTGCTGGAGACAGGGGGCGTAGTAACACTGAAGCTTTCTTT.

The rearrangement joins TRBV9 to TRBJ2-1; D is uncertain. The ends were cut back, 0 bases at V and 8 bases at J, with 12 bases in the middle. The CDR3 is 14 amino acids. Germline lookup yields CDR1 SGDLS and CDR2 YYNGEE. CDR3 nucleotide sequence: TGTGCCAGCAGCGTAGCCGACCTGGGCTATGAGCAGTTCTTC. Protein product: CASSVADLGYEQFF.

This clonotype has ten or more counts. The DNA for the CDR3 is TGTGCCAGCTCAGATGGACAGGGCGGGTACGAGCAGTACTTC. Translated, it gives CASSDGQGGYEQYF. The chain employs TRBV18 and TRBJ2-7; 8 nucleotides line up with TRBD1. There are 14 residues in the CDR3. Germline lookup yields CDR1 KGHSH and CDR2 LQKENI. V dropped 5 bases and J dropped 4; count of bases not matched to a gene: 7. Full variable domain (outside the CDR3, taken from reference TRBV18 and TRBJ2-7): NAGVMQNPRHLVRRRGQEARLRCSPMKGHSHVYWYRQLPEEGLKFMVYLQKENIIDESGMPKERFSAEFPKEGPSILRIQQVVRGDSAAYFCASSDGQGGYEQYFGPGTRLTVT.

This clonotype was recorded a few times. The genes are TRBV29-1 and TRBJ2-5; D possibly corresponds to TRBD2 (5 bases). Germline values: CDR1 SQVTM, CDR2 ANQGSEA. Trimming took off 3 bases at V and 2 bases at J, with 10 bases between the two ends. The CDR3 sequence is 13 residues long. CDR3 region: CSVDEGTQETQYF. The CDR3 DNA reads as TGCAGCGTTGATGAGGGAACACAAGAGACCCAGTACTTC.

The CDR3 loop is CSARQTGAKRSNQPQHF. As DNA, the CDR3 is TGCAGTGCTAGACAGACAGGGGCGAAACGTAGCAATCAGCCCCAGCATTTT. The J gene is TRBJ1-5, the V gene TRBV20-1, with 8 bases aligning to TRBD1. The CDR3 runs to 17 residues. Germline CDR1 is DFQATT and CDR2 is SNEGSKA (reference sequence). V was pared by 2 bases and J by 0 bases, with 9 bases of the junction left unmatched.

This clonotype appeared a few times. A much larger clone differs by one base, so this may be a read error. The chain has TRBV9 and TRBJ2-3; the D is unclear. Judging by the DNA end, TRBJ1-5 fits better; the J call may be wrong. Germline V lookup: CDR1 SGDLS, CDR2 YYNGEE. The CDR3 spans 15 residues. CDR3 DNA sequence: TGTGCCAGCAGCGTAGGGACTAGCGTGGCAGATACGCAGCATTTT. Its translation is CASSVGTSVADTQHF.

The chain carries TRBV5-1 and TRBJ2-1, with D hard to call. CDR1 and CDR2 from the germline V gene are SGHRS and YFSETQ. The V and J ends lost 4 bases and 7 bases respectively, with 21 bases between them. This CDR3 has 16 residues. The CDR3 DNA reads as TGCGCCAGCAGCATAGTTCCGGCTAGTTTGGTGAATGAGCAGTTCTTC. Protein: CASSIVPASLVNEQFF.

The table lists this clonotype with a few counts. This chain links TRBV20-1 with TRBJ1-6, with TRBD1 as a possible D gene (6 bases). The CDR3 has 17 amino acids. V was clipped by 2 bases and J by 7 bases, with 21 bases between them. Looked up from germline, CDR1 is DFQATT and CDR2 is SNEGSKA (reference sequence). The CDR3 DNA sequence: TGCAGTGCTAGAAACCCCAATGGAGGGGGTCAGAATTCACCCCTCCACTTT. Residues: CSARNPNGGGQNSPLHF.

This clonotype was picked up many times. The gene calls are TRBV7-3 and TRBJ2-2, with D perhaps being TRBD1 or TRBD2 (5 bases each). The CDR3 consists of 17 residues. Trimming removed 1 base at V and 5 bases at J, with 17 bases between. Germline V gene sequence: CDR1 SGHTA, CDR2 FQGTGA. The CDR3 reads CASSLRAGTRGTGELFF. CDR3 sequence (DNA): TGTGCCAGCAGCTTAAGAGCAGGGACCCGCGGAACCGGGGAGCTGTTTTTT.

This clonotype has a handful of counts. This chain connects TRBV30 to TRBJ1-6, with TRBD1 matching 10 bases. From germline, CDR1 is GTSNPN and CDR2 SVGIG (reference sequence). The J segment lost 8 bases and the V segment lost 5 bases, leaving 9 bases of the junction unmatched. CDR3 length: 15 amino acids. The CDR3 loop is CAWVPRQGAHSPLHF. The CDR3 region has the DNA TGTGCCTGGGTCCCACGACAGGGGGCTCATTCACCCCTCCACTTT.

This clonotype was counted at least ten times. The V and J genes are TRBV13 and TRBJ1-5; D remains ambiguous. Per the germline V gene, CDR1 is PRHDT and CDR2 is FYEKMQ (reference sequence). This CDR3 comprises 12 residues. The germline V and J ends were trimmed by 0 bases and 6 bases, with 3 bases remaining between them. CDR3 sequence (DNA): TGTGCCAGCAGCTTAGGACCTCAGCCCCAGCATTTT. Encoded protein: CASSLGPQPQHF.

This clonotype was counted many times. The chain is built from TRBV28 and TRBJ2-5, with 10 bases fitting TRBD2. Trimming at V came to 3 bases and at J to 5 bases, leaving 12 bases not matched to a gene. In germline, CDR1 is MDHEN, CDR2 SYDVKM. The CDR3 has 17 residues. CDR3 sequence (DNA): TGTGCCAGCAGTTTCCTCGACGGAGCGGGAGGGCCTGAGACCCAGTACTTC. Translated: CASSFLDGAGGPETQYF.

On this clonotype: A much bigger clone sits one base away, suggesting this may be a read error. The chain employs TRBV4-3 and TRBJ2-5, with D unclear. V shed 0 bases and J shed 1 base, with 6 bases lying between them. Per germline, CDR1 LGHNA and CDR2 YSLEER. The CDR3 has 14 amino acids. The CDR3 nucleotides are TGCGCCAGCAGCCAAGATAGGGTCCAAGAGACCCAGTACTTC. Residues: CASSQDRVQETQYF.

The table lists this clonotype with a few counts. The CDR3 spells CASSRGLAGILVTQYF. The CDR3 DNA sequence: TGTGCCAGCAGCCGCGGACTAGCGGGAATCCTGGTGACCCAGTACTTC. The chain links TRBV3-1 to TRBJ2-5, with 12 nucleotides matching TRBD2. There are 16 residues in the CDR3. Germline assignment: CDR1 LGHDT and CDR2 YNNKEL (reference sequence). Trimming at V came to 4 bases and at J to 7 bases, leaving 10 bases not matched to a gene.

This clonotype was seen a single time. The J gene is TRBJ2-7, the V gene TRBV15; tentatively, D is TRBD1 (5 bases). The CDR3 totals 13 residues. Trimming removed 4 bases from V and 4 bases from J, with 11 bases in between. CDR1 is LNHNV and CDR2 is YYDKDF in the germline V gene (reference sequence). The CDR3 nucleotides read TGTGCCACCAGCAAAGATAGACAGTACGAGCAGTACTTC. Its protein is CATSKDRQYEQYF.

The J gene is TRBJ1-5, the V gene TRBV14; no clear D gene. CDR3 size: 13 residues. V lost 2 bases to trimming and J lost 0 bases, with 2 bases between them. CDR1 is SGHDN and CDR2 is FVKESK in the germline V gene. CDR3 amino acids: CASSQHSNQPQHF. Written as DNA, the CDR3 is TGTGCCAGCAGCCAACATAGCAATCAGCCCCAGCATTTT.

This clonotype was seen a handful of times. This rearrangement joins TRBV25-1 to TRBJ1-2, with 7 nucleotides matching TRBD1. This CDR3 is 13 amino acids long. V shed 5 bases, J shed 7 bases, and the junction held 7 bases outside the gene matches. Germline CDR1 is MGHDK and CDR2 is SYGVNS. CDR3 DNA sequence: TGTGCCAGCAGTCCTACAGGGGCAAGTGGCTACACCTTC. It yields the protein CASSPTGASGYTF.

This clonotype was counted ten times or more. The chain combines TRBV4-3 with TRBJ2-3; D gene ambiguous. The CDR3 loop spans 16 amino acids. Trimming removed 0 bases at V and 2 bases at J, with 12 bases between. Germline loops: CDR1 LGHNA, CDR2 YSLEER. CDR3 region: CASSQDVEALTDTQYF. DNA for the CDR3: TGCGCCAGCAGCCAAGACGTAGAGGCCCTCACAGATACGCAGTATTTT.

The rearrangement uses TRBV20-1 and TRBJ2-3; D call uncertain. The CDR3 has 12 residues. CDR1 DFQATT and CDR2 SNEGSKA come from the germline V gene (reference sequence). V was shortened by 4 bases and J by 1 base, with 6 bases between the two germline ends. CDR3 amino acids: CSAKRGTDTQYF. The CDR3 DNA follows: TGCAGTGCTAAACGGGGCACAGATACGCAGTATTTT.

This clonotype was observed a few times. The rearrangement joins TRBV9 to TRBJ1-4, with 7 bases matching TRBD1. This CDR3 is built from 15 residues. After removal of 0 bases from V and 5 bases from J, the junction contained 4 bases not matched to a gene. The germline V gene has CDR1 SGDLS and CDR2 YYNGEE. The CDR3 spells CASSVGDRLNEKLFF. The CDR3 DNA follows: TGTGCCAGCAGCGTAGGGGACAGACTGAATGAAAAACTGTTTTTT.